The T cell receptor (beta chain) described here comes from a study of blood T cell repertoires in COVID-19. Study information: COVID-19 samples collected from the United States, Italy and Spain covered acute and convalescent phases.

Per the study methods: Quantification of nucleated cells was approximated via reference gene primer amplification. Assay used: immunoSEQ multiplex PCR; TCRdb lists only in-frame clones, some missing. V, J and clone size were drawn from that table, and D and trimming were deduced from the DNA. The table lists around 110,000 clones, approximately 90% of them singletons. There are 14 residues in the CDR3. V shed 3 bases and J 2 bases; nucleotides not matched to a gene: 1. CDR1 is KGHSH and CDR2 is LQKENI in the germline V gene. This clone was observed a single time. This sequence joins TRBV18 and TRBJ2-5, with 9 positions matching TRBD2. This clonotype was obtained from a human donor with active COVID-19. The donor label of this sample is uncertain. The specimen sequenced was peripheral blood. The CDR3 spells CASSPSGGQETQYF. The CDR3, as DNA: TGTGCCAGCTCACCTAGCGGGGGACAAGAGACCCAGTACTTC.